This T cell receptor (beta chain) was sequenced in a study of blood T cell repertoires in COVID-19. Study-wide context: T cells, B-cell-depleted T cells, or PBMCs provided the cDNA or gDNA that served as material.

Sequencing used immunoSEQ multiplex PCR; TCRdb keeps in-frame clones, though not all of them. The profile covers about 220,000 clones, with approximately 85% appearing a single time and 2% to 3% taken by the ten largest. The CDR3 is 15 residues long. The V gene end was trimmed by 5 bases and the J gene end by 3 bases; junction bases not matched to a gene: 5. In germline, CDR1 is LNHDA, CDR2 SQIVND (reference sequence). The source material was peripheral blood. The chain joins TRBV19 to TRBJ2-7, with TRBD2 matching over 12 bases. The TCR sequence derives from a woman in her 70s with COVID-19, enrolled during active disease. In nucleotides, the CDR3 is TGTGCCAGTAGTCCGACTAGCGGGAGTATCTACGAGCAGTACTTC. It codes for CASSPTSGSIYEQYF.